The entry below describes one T cell receptor beta chain. As yet, its antigen is unknown. The authors ran a second PCR of 7 to 11 cycles using a sample-barcoded 5' primer and a J-beta primer mix. TCRdb ran MiXCR on the 5' RACE reads and lists one entry per CDR3 protein. This sample has over 950,000 distinct CDR3 sequences, with roughly 50% found just once. The data originate from a study of blood T cells in healthy people across ages. Caucasian, healthy and from Russia, the donors were aged between 6 and 90. The sample, about 9.2 milliliters of peripheral blood, was drawn from each donor. The V and J ends lost 6 bases and 6 bases, in that order; junction bases with no gene match: 9. The CDR3 runs 15 residues. Germline V CDR1 and CDR2: SEHNR, FQNEAQ (reference sequence). Regarding the study as a whole: No conclusive comparison of naive versus antigen-experienced cells was possible with unsorted PBMCs. Long-lived donors had more naive CD4+ cells and higher diversity than aged donors.

The rearrangement links TRBV7-9 to TRBJ2-1; 9 nucleotides line up with TRBD1. The TCR originated in a woman aged 60 to 75 in good health. The material sequenced was blood. CDR3 sequence reads: CASRPTGGAGNEQFF. The CDR3 DNA reads TGTGCCAGCAGGCCGACAGGGGGAGCCGGCAATGAGCAGTTCTTC.